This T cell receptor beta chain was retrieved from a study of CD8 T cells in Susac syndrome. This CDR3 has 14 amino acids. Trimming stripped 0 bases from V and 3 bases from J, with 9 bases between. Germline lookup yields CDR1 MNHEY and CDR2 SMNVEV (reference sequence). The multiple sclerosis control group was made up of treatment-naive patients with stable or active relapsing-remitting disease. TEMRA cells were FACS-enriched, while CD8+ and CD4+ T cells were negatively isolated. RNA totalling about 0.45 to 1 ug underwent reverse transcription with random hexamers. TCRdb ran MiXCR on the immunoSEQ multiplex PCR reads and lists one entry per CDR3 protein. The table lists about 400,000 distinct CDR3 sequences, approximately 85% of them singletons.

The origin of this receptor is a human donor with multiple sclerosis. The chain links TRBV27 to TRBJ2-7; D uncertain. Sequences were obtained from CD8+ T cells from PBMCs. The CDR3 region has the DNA TGTGCCAGCAGTTTATCGGTCGACGGCTACGAGCAGTACTTC. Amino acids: CASSLSVDGYEQYF.